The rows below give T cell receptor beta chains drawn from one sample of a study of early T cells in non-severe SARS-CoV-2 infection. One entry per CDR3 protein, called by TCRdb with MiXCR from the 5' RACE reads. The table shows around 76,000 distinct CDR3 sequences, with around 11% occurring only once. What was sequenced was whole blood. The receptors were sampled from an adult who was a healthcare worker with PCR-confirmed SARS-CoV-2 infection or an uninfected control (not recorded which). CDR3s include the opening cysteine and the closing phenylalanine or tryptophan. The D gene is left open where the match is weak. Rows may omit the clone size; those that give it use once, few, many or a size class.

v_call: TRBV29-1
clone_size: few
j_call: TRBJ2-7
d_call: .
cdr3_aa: CSVVWAGTGTFDEQYF
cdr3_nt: TGCAGCGTTGTGTGGGCGGGAACAGGGACATTCGACGAGCAGTACTTC

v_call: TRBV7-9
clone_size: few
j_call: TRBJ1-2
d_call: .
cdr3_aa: CASSLRGSNSDGYTF
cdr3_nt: TGTGCCAGCAGCTTACGAGGCTCTAACAGCGATGGCTACACCTTC

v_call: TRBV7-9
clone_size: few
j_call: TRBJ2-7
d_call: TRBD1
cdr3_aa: CASSPWDRGNEQYF
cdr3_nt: TGTGCCAGCAGCCCATGGGACAGGGGAAACGAGCAGTACTTC

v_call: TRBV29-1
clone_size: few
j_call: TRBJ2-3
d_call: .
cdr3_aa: CSVAHSGFTDTQYF
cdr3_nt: TGCAGCGTTGCGCATAGTGGCTTCACAGATACGCAGTATTTT

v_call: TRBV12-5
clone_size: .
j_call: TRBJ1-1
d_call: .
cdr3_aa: CASGLVRGGSTEAFF
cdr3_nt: TGTGCTAGTGGTTTGGTAAGAGGGGGAAGCACTGAAGCTTTCTTT

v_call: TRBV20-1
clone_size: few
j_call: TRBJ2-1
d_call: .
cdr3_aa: CSAQVGHSSSYNEQFF
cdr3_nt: TGCAGTGCCCAAGTTGGACACTCAAGCTCCTACAATGAGCAGTTCTTC

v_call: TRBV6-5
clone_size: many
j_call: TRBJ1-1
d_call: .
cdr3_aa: CASSPQGSTEAFF
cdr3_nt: TGTGCCAGCAGCCCACAGGGATCCACTGAAGCTTTCTTT

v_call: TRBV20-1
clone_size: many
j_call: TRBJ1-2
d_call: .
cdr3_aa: CSARERVKPNYGYTF
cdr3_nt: TGCAGTGCTAGAGAAAGGGTGAAACCTAACTATGGCTACACCTTC

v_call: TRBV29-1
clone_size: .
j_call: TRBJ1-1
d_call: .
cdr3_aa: CSVGRSRDTEAFF
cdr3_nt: TGCAGCGTTGGTCGGAGTCGGGACACTGAAGCTTTCTTT

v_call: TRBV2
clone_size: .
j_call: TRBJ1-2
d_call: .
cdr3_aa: CASKGWGEVYGYTF
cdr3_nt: TGTGCCAGCAAAGGGTGGGGCGAGGTATATGGCTACACCTTC

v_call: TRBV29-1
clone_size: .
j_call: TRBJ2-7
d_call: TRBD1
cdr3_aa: CSGGGLYEQYF
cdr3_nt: TGCAGCGGAGGGGGCCTCTACGAGCAGTACTTC

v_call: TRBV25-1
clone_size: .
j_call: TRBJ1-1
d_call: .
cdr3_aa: CASSDVPNTEAFF
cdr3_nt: TGTGCCAGCAGTGACGTACCGAACACTGAAGCTTTCTTT

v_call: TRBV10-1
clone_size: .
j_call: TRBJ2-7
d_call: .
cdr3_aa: CASSESQGAEQYF
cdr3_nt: TGCGCCAGCAGTGAGTCACAGGGTGCCGAGCAGTACTTC

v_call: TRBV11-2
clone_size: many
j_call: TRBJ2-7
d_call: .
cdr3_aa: CASSLGLTDGAYEQYF
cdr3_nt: TGTGCCAGCAGCTTAGGCCTAACGGACGGGGCCTACGAGCAGTACTTC

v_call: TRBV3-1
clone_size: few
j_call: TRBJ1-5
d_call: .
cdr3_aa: CASSQDLTQNQPQHF
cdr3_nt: TGTGCCAGCAGCCAAGATCTGACGCAGAATCAGCCCCAGCATTTT

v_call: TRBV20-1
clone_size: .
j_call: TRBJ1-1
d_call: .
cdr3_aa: CSAGGSLNTEAFF
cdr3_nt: TGCAGTGCTGGAGGGTCGTTGAACACTGAAGCTTTCTTT

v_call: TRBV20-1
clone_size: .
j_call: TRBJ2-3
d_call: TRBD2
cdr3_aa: CSARKTTSGKDTQYF
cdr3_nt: TGCAGTGCTAGGAAGACGACTAGCGGGAAAGATACGCAGTATTTT

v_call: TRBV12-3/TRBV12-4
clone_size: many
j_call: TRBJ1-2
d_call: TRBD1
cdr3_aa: CASSLGPGQRSYGYTF
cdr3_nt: TGTGCCAGCAGTTTAGGGCCGGGACAGAGATCTTATGGCTACACCTTC

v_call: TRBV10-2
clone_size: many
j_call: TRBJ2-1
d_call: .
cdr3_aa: CASSEWGEQFF
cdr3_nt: TGCGCCAGCAGTGAGTGGGGTGAGCAGTTCTTC

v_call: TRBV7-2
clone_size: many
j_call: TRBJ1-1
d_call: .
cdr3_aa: CASSLKQNTEAFF
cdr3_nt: TGTGCCAGCAGCTTAAAACAGAACACTGAAGCTTTCTTT

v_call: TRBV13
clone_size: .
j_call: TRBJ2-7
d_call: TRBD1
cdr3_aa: CASSQDRGAGEQYF
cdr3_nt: TGTGCCAGCAGCCAAGACAGGGGGGCTGGCGAGCAGTACTTC

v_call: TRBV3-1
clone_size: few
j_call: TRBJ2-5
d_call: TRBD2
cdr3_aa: CASSPSLLRGGEETQYF
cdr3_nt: TGTGCCAGCAGCCCCTCCCTTTTGCGGGGGGGAGAAGAGACCCAGTACTTC

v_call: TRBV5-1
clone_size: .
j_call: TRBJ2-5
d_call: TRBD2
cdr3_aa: CASTALTSGLGETQYF
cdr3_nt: TGCGCCAGCACCGCCCTGACTAGCGGTTTGGGAGAGACCCAGTACTTC

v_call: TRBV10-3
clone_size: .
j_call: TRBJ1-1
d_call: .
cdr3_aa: CAISGNPDSEAFF
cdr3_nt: TGTGCCATCAGCGGAAATCCAGACAGTGAAGCTTTCTTT

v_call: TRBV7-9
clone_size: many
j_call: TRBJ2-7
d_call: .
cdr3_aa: CASSPSTVLDEQYF
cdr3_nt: TGTGCCAGCAGCCCCTCGACAGTACTCGACGAGCAGTACTTC

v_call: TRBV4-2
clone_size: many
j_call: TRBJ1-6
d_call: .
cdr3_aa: CASSQVVPGQSSYNSPLHF
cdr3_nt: TGTGCCAGCAGCCAAGTGGTTCCGGGGCAGAGCTCCTATAATTCACCCCTCCACTTT

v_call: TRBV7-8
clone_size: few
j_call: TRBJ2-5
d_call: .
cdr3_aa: CASSFGRTPETQYF
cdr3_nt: TGTGCCAGCAGCTTCGGCAGGACCCCCGAGACCCAGTACTTC

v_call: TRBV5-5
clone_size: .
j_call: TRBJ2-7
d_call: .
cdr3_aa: CASSSEPQGFRYF
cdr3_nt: TGTGCCAGCAGCTCAGAGCCACAGGGATTTCGGTACTTC

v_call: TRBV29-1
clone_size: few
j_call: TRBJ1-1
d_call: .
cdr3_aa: CSVGLGTEAFF
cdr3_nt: TGCAGCGTCGGCCTGGGCACTGAAGCTTTCTTT